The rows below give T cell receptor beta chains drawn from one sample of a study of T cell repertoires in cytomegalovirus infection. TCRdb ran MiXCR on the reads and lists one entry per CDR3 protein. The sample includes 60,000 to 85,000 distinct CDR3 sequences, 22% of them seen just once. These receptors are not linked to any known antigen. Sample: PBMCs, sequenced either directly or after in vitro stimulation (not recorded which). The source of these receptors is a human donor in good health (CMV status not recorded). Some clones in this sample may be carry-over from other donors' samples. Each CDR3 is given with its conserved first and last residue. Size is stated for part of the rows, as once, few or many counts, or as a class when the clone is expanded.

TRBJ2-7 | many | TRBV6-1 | CASSEAFGRYEQYF
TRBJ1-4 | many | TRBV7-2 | CASSPRRSGAREKLFF
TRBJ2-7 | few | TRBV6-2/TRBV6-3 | CASSYHGQGYEQYF
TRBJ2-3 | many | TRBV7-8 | CASHGGRAGDTQYF
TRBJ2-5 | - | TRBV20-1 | CSASPGAGARETQYF
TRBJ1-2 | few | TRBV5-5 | CASSLRGDRASDGYTF
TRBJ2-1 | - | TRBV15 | CATSRLLAGVNEQFF
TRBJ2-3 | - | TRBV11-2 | CASSPGQAVKYF
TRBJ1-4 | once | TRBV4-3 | CASSQNFNEKLFF
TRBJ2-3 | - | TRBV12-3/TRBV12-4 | CASSEGLASYTQYF
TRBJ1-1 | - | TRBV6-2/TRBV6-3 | CASSYGGQGGSTEAFF
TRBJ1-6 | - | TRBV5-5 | CASSLGYNSPLHF
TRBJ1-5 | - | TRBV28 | CASSLGVRNQPQHF
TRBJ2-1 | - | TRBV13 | CASSPSSALALSEQFF
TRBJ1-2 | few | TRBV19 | CASSIGGTGDRRSYGYTF
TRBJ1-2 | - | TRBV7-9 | CASSRQGAGGYTF
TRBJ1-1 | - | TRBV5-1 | CASSLDHEAFF
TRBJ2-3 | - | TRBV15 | CATNRGEGDTQYF
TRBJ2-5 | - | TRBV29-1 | CSVPPPSGTRGGQETQYF
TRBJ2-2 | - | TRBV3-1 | CASSKPGLYTGELFF
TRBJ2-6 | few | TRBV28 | CASSLGESGANVLTF
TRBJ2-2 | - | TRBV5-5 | CASSRGVPSTGELFF
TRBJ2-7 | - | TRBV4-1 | CASSYAGARNYEQYF
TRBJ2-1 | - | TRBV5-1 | CASIPPGSSSYNEQFF
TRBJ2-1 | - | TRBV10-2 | CASSESLAGWTSGRGDEQFF
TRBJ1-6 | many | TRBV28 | CASRGRQFNSPLHF
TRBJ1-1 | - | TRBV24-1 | CAAKGVNTEAFF
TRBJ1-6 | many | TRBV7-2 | CASSLVAGIDSGRSPLHF
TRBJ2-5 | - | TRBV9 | CASSVGTQGWETQYF
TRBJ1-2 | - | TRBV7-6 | CASSRDGGELNYGYTF
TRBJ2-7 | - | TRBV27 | CASSLSGTSGNYEQYF
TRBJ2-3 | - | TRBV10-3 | CAIRRAGTSTDTQYF
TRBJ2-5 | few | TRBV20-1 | CSARDPRRVGLGTQYF
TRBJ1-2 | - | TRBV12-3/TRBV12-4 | CASLGQGTGYTF
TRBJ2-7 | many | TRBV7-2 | CASSLGTSGEQYF
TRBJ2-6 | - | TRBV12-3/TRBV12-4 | CASRVLASRSGANVLTF
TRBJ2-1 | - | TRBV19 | CASNSWERNEQFF
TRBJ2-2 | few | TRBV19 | CASRAFQGHGELFF
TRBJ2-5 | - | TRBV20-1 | CSARITSGQETQYF
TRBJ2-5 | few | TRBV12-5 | CASGLVIQETQYF
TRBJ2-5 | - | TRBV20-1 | CSARDSLARGEWGETQYF
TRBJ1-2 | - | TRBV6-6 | CASSYPGTAGYTF
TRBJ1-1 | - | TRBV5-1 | CASSLFGGLNTEAFF
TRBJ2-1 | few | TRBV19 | CASSIDRLAGDHEQFF
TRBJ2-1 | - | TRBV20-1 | CSARLNRLFNEQFF
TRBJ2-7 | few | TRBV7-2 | CASSSTGFEQYF
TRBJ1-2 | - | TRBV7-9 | CASSPQGQVASGYTF
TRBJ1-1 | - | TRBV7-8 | CASSSVATEAFF
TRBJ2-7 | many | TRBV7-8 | CASSKPDSESPYEQYF
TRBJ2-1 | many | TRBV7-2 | CASSLVSGWLAGGPRQFF
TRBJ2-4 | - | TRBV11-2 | CASSLVRDTGTIQYF
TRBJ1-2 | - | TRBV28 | CASSFGQSNYGYTF
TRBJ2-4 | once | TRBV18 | CASSPTAGDGDIQYF
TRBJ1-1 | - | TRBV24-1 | CATSPSGTGAMNTEAFF